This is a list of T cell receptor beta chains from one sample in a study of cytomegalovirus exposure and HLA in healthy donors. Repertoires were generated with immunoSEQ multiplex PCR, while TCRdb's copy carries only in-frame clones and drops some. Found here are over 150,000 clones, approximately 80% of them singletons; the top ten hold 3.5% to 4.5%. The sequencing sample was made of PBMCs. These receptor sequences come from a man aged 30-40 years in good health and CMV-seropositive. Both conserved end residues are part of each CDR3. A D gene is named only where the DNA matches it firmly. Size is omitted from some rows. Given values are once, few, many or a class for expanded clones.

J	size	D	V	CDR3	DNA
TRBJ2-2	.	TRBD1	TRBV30	CAWSEGGTSLFF	TGTGCCTGGAGTGAAGGGGGCACGAGCCTGTTTTTT
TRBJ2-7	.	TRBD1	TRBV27	CASSSSNRDRAYEQYF	TGTGCCAGCAGTTCGTCAAACCGGGACAGGGCCTACGAGCAGTACTTC
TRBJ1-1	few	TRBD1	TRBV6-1	CASSRTGGSNTEAFF	TGTGCCAGCAGTAGGACAGGGGGTTCGAACACTGAAGCTTTCTTT
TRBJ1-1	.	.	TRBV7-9	CASSFQGGTEAFF	TGTGCCAGCAGCTTCCAGGGTGGCACTGAAGCTTTCTTT
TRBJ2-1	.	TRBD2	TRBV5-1	CASSHSGGPGNEQFF	TGCGCCAGCAGCCATAGCGGGGGGCCCGGCAATGAGCAGTTCTTC
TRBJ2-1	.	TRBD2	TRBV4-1	CASSQGMTSGVSYNEQFF	TGCGCCAGCAGCCAAGGGATGACTAGCGGGGTTTCCTACAATGAGCAGTTCTTC
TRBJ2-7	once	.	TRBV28	CASEQAYEQYF	TGTGCCAGCGAGCAGGCCTACGAGCAGTACTTC
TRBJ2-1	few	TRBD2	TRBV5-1	CASSLETSGANEQFF	TGCGCCAGCAGCTTGGAAACTAGCGGCGCCAATGAGCAGTTCTTC
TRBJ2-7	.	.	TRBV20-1	CSASTGLEQYF	TGCAGTGCTAGTACAGGGCTCGAGCAGTACTTC
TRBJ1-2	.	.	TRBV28	CASSSPRDLVYGYTF	TGTGCCAGCAGCTCCCCCAGGGATTTAGTCTATGGCTACACCTTC
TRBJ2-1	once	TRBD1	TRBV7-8	CASSFGTGGYNEQFF	TGTGCCAGCAGCTTCGGGACAGGGGGCTACAATGAGCAGTTCTTC
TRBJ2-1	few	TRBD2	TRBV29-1	CSVRLAGVRNEQFF	TGCAGCGTCCGACTAGCGGGGGTTAGGAATGAGCAGTTCTTC
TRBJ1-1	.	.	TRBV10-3	CAIGDWGQLNTEAFF	TGTGCCATCGGGGATTGGGGACAACTGAACACTGAAGCTTTCTTT
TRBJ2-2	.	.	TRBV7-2	CASSEDFPGELFF	TGTGCCAGCAGCGAGGACTTCCCCGGGGAGCTGTTTTTT
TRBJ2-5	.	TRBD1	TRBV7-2	CASSRWTGKVETQYF	TGTGCCAGCAGCAGATGGACAGGGAAGGTGGAGACCCAGTACTTC
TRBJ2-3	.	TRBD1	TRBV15	CATSRGQGSTDTQYF	TGTGCCACCAGCAGGGGACAGGGCAGCACAGATACGCAGTATTTT
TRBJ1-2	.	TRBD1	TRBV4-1	CASSQTGSNYGYTF	TGCGCCAGCAGCCAGACAGGGTCCAACTATGGCTACACCTTC
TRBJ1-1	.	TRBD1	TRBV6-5	CASSYAGQGTEAFF	TGTGCCAGCAGTTACGCCGGACAGGGCACTGAAGCTTTCTTT
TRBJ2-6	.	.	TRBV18	CASSGSVGSGANVLTF	TGTGCCAGCTCTGGGAGCGTGGGGTCTGGGGCCAACGTCCTGACTTTC
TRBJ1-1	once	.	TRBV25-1	CASSGQPNTEAFF	TGTGCCAGCTCAGGACAGCCGAACACTGAAGCTTTCTTT
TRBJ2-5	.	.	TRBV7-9	CSSRGLQETQYF	TGTTCCAGTAGGGGTCTTCAAGAGACCCAGTACTTC
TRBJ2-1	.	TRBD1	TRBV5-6	CASSLPGTGTNEQFF	TGTGCCAGCAGCTTGCCGGGGACAGGGACCAATGAGCAGTTCTTC
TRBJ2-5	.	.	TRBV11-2	CATRGQSETQYF	TGTGCCACGAGAGGACAGTCAGAGACCCAGTACTTC
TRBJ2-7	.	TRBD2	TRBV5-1	CASSPGTSEYEQYF	TGCGCCAGCAGCCCCGGGACTAGCGAATACGAGCAGTACTTC
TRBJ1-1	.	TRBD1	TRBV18	CASSPLDRANTEAFF	TGTGCCAGCTCACCACTTGACAGGGCGAACACTGAAGCTTTCTTT
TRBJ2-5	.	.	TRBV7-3	CASSLYVSSTQYF	TGTGCCAGCAGCTTATATGTTAGTTCGACCCAGTACTTC
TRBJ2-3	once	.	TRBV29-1	CSVVKGLNTDTQYF	TGCAGCGTTGTCAAAGGACTAAACACAGATACGCAGTATTTT
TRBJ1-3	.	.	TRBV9	CASSVHSEGAGNTIYF	TGTGCCAGCAGCGTACACTCGGAAGGGGCTGGAAACACCATATATTTT